Below are 6 T cell receptor beta chains sequenced from a single sample in a study of identical twins. TCRdb re-called the 5' RACE reads with MiXCR, one entry per CDR3 protein. The sample yields about 290,000 distinct CDR3 sequences, just under 9.5% seen once. The same specimen was also included in a second study, on yellow fever vaccine responses in identical twins.

What was sequenced was CD8+ T cells sorted from blood. Every receptor here comes from a young woman in good health.

V and J are TRBV11-2 and TRBJ2-5, with D perhaps being TRBD1 or TRBD2 (5 bases each). Germline V gene sequence: CDR1 SGHAT, CDR2 FQNNGV. V lost 6 bases and J 4 bases, leaving 18 bases between the germline ends. CDR3 length: 15 residues. CDR3 loop: CASRTVFGEIETQYF. As DNA, the CDR3 is TGTGCCAGCAGGACAGTATTCGGGGAGATAGAGACCCAGTACTTC.

The rearrangement joins TRBV20-1 to TRBJ2-3; D uncertain. V gave up 0 bases and J gave up 4 bases, with 20 bases separating them. There are 17 residues in the CDR3. Looked up from germline, CDR1 is DFQATT and CDR2 is SNEGSKA (reference sequence). The CDR3: CSARDLYQAASADTQYF. CDR3 coding DNA: TGCAGTGCTAGAGATTTATACCAGGCGGCAAGCGCAGATACGCAGTATTTT.

In its sample, this clonotype was seen many times. The rearrangement links TRBV4-3 to TRBJ2-7, with D possibly matching TRBD2 (5 bases). CDR1 and CDR2 from the germline V gene are LGHNA and YSLEER. The CDR3 runs 15 residues. Trimming took 0 bases from V and 4 from J, leaving 13 bases between them. The CDR3 nucleotides are TGCGCCAGCAGCCAAGATCTAGCTGAGGGATACGAGCAGTACTTC. Protein product: CASSQDLAEGYEQYF.

This rearrangement joins TRBV5-6 to TRBJ2-1; 12 bases agree with TRBD1. The V segment lost 2 bases and the J segment 6 bases; nucleotides outside the gene matches: 3. CDR1 is SGHDT and CDR2 is YYEEEE in the germline V gene. This CDR3 has 15 amino acids. The CDR3 loop reads CASSFGTGGFNEQFF. The CDR3 bases are TGTGCCAGCAGCTTCGGGACAGGGGGCTTCAATGAGCAGTTCTTC.

This clonotype was picked up many times. This chain joins TRBV6-5 and TRBJ2-1; maybe TRBD2 (6 bases). V lost 2 bases and J 9 bases, leaving 11 bases between the germline ends. The germline gives CDR1 MNHEY, CDR2 SVGAGI. CDR3 length: 13 residues. The CDR3 loop is CASSYGAGSEQFF. In DNA, the CDR3 is TGTGCCAGCAGTTACGGTGCGGGGTCTGAGCAGTTCTTC.

V gene TRBV24-1 combines with J gene TRBJ2-3; the match to TRBD1 covers 7 bases. After removal of 4 bases from V and 1 base from J, the junction contained 19 bases not matched to a gene. There are 20 residues in the CDR3. The germline gives CDR1 KGHDR, CDR2 SFDVKD. The CDR3 DNA follows: TGTGCCACCAGTGACTTCATAAAGGGGACAGCCTGGGGAGGCACAGATACGCAGTATTTT. Translated, it gives CATSDFIKGTAWGGTDTQYF.